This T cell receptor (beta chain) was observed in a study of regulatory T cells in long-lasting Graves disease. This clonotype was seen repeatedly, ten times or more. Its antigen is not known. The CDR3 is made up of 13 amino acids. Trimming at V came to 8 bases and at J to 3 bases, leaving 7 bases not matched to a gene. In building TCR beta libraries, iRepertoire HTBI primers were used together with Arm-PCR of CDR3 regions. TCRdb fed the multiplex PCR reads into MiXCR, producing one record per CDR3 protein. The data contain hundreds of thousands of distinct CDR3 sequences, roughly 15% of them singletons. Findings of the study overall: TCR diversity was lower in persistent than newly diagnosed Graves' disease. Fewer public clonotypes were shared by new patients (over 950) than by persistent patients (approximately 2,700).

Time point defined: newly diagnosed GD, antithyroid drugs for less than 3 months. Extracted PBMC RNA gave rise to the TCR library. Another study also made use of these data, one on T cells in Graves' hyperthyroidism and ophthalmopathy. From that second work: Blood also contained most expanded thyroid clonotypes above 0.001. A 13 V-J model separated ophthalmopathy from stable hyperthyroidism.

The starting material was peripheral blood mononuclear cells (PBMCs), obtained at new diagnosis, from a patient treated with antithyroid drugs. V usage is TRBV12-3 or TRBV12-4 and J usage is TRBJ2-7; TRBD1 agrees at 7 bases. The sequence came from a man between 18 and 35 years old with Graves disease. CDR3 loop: CASGPGTVYEQYF. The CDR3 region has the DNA TGTGCCAGCGGCCCCGGGACAGTCTACGAGCAGTACTTC.